This TCR beta chain was obtained from a study of molecular identifiers for immune sequencing clone quantification. This clonotype was observed a few times. Germline CDR1 is MNHEY and CDR2 is SMNVEV (reference sequence). The CDR3 has 14 residues. Trimming cost V 3 bases and J 1 base, with 8 bases left between them. Using its own MiXCR run on the PCR reads, TCRdb lists one record per CDR3 protein. The sample yields around 460,000 distinct CDR3 sequences, roughly 23% seen once. The sequenced sample consisted of naive CD8+ T cells from blood, with Jurkat cell RNA spiked in. Indicated subset: FACS-sorted CD8+CD4-CCR7+CD45RA+ naive T cells. This chain links TRBV27 with TRBJ2-3; D remains ambiguous. The TCR originated in a human donor in good health. Some libraries in this study had Jurkat cell RNA spiked in. The CDR3 reads CASSFLVRTDTQYF. The CDR3, as DNA: TGTGCCAGCAGTTTTCTGGTTCGCACAGATACGCAGTATTTT.